A selection of T cell receptor beta chains follows, all from one sample in a study of CD8 T cells in ankylosing spondylitis. Each CDR3 protein gets one entry after TCRdb re-called the 5' RACE reads with MiXCR. The sample holds around 330,000 distinct CDR3 sequences, 11% seen once. The specimen sequenced was blood, either unsorted or a sorted T cell fraction (not recorded which). The receptor set was obtained from a female donor with ankylosing spondylitis or in good health (not recorded which). The CDR3 runs from the conserved cysteine through the conserved F or W. The order of the fields is clone size, V gene, CDR3 length, D gene, J gene, CDR3 protein, CDR3 DNA. D genes are given only for firm matches. Not every row has a clone size; where given, it reads once, few, many or a size class.

clone size: many
V gene: TRBV28
CDR3 length: 13
D gene: .
J gene: TRBJ1-2
CDR3 protein: CASSLDTQYGYTF
CDR3 DNA: TGTGCCAGCAGTTTAGACACGCAGTATGGCTACACCTTC

clone size: many
V gene: TRBV15
CDR3 length: 14
D gene: .
J gene: TRBJ2-7
CDR3 protein: CATSRWGQSYEQYF
CDR3 DNA: TGTGCCACCAGCAGATGGGGGCAGAGCTACGAGCAGTACTTC

clone size: .
V gene: TRBV20-1
CDR3 length: 17
D gene: TRBD2
J gene: TRBJ2-7
CDR3 protein: CSVPGTSGSESLHEQYF
CDR3 DNA: TGCAGTGTCCCCGGGACTAGCGGGAGTGAATCCCTCCACGAGCAGTACTTC

clone size: many
V gene: TRBV20-1
CDR3 length: 16
D gene: TRBD2
J gene: TRBJ2-5
CDR3 protein: CSAISLAGGLRETQYF
CDR3 DNA: TGCAGTGCTATCAGTCTAGCGGGAGGCTTACGAGAGACCCAGTACTTC

clone size: .
V gene: TRBV18
CDR3 length: 12
D gene: .
J gene: TRBJ1-1
CDR3 protein: CASSPDRIEAFF
CDR3 DNA: TGTGCCAGCTCACCTGACAGGATTGAAGCTTTCTTT

clone size: many
V gene: TRBV20-1
CDR3 length: 15
D gene: .
J gene: TRBJ2-7
CDR3 protein: CSASNLDKPTYEQYF
CDR3 DNA: TGCAGTGCTAGCAACTTGGACAAACCAACCTACGAGCAGTACTTC

clone size: .
V gene: TRBV12-3/TRBV12-4
CDR3 length: 12
D gene: .
J gene: TRBJ1-6
CDR3 protein: CASSPPGSPLHF
CDR3 DNA: TGTGCCAGCAGCCCTCCGGGTTCACCCCTCCACTTT

clone size: .
V gene: TRBV5-1
CDR3 length: 16
D gene: TRBD1
J gene: TRBJ2-2
CDR3 protein: CASRPRTGAGTGELFF
CDR3 DNA: TGCGCCAGCAGACCCAGGACAGGGGCGGGCACCGGGGAGCTGTTTTTT

clone size: once
V gene: TRBV18
CDR3 length: 13
D gene: TRBD1
J gene: TRBJ2-1
CDR3 protein: CASSHRDRGLVFF
CDR3 DNA: TGTGCCAGCTCACACCGGGACAGGGGGCTGGTGTTCTTC

clone size: many
V gene: TRBV28
CDR3 length: 12
D gene: .
J gene: TRBJ1-5
CDR3 protein: CASGQGNQPQHF
CDR3 DNA: TGTGCCAGCGGCCAGGGCAATCAGCCCCAGCATTTT

clone size: few
V gene: TRBV5-1
CDR3 length: 14
D gene: .
J gene: TRBJ2-6
CDR3 protein: CASEGGSGANVLTF
CDR3 DNA: TGCGCCAGCGAGGGGGGCTCTGGGGCCAACGTCCTGACTTTC

clone size: many
V gene: TRBV6-1
CDR3 length: 15
D gene: .
J gene: TRBJ2-3
CDR3 protein: CASKDWEGAADTQYF
CDR3 DNA: TGTGCCAGCAAAGACTGGGAGGGGGCCGCAGATACGCAGTATTTT

clone size: few
V gene: TRBV16
CDR3 length: 14
D gene: TRBD1
J gene: TRBJ2-5
CDR3 protein: CASSWTGKEETQYF
CDR3 DNA: TGTGCCAGCAGCTGGACAGGGAAAGAAGAGACCCAGTACTTC

clone size: few
V gene: TRBV5-5
CDR3 length: 14
D gene: .
J gene: TRBJ1-1
CDR3 protein: CASSWRDKNTEAFF
CDR3 DNA: TGTGCCAGCAGCTGGCGGGACAAGAACACTGAAGCTTTCTTT

clone size: many
V gene: TRBV25-1
CDR3 length: 17
D gene: TRBD2
J gene: TRBJ2-1
CDR3 protein: CASSDLGRSGRANEQFF
CDR3 DNA: TGTGCCAGCAGTGACCTAGGACGTAGCGGGAGGGCGAATGAGCAGTTCTTC

clone size: .
V gene: TRBV28
CDR3 length: 13
D gene: .
J gene: TRBJ2-7
CDR3 protein: CASSPPDTYEQYF
CDR3 DNA: TGTGCCAGCAGTCCCCCTGACACCTACGAGCAGTACTTC

clone size: few
V gene: TRBV2
CDR3 length: 16
D gene: .
J gene: TRBJ2-1
CDR3 protein: CASSEQTPLAYNEQFF
CDR3 DNA: TGTGCCAGCAGTGAACAGACTCCGCTGGCCTACAATGAGCAGTTCTTC

clone size: many
V gene: TRBV12-3/TRBV12-4
CDR3 length: 15
D gene: .
J gene: TRBJ1-1
CDR3 protein: CASKLRHHMNTEAFF
CDR3 DNA: TGTGCCAGCAAGTTGCGGCACCACATGAACACTGAAGCTTTCTTT

clone size: few
V gene: TRBV11-2
CDR3 length: 18
D gene: TRBD1
J gene: TRBJ1-5
CDR3 protein: CASSFDGRAGQGVWPQHF
CDR3 DNA: TGTGCCAGCAGCTTCGATGGCCGGGCGGGACAGGGGGTTTGGCCCCAGCATTTT

clone size: many
V gene: TRBV20-1
CDR3 length: 14
D gene: .
J gene: TRBJ2-1
CDR3 protein: CSARASVTYNEQFF
CDR3 DNA: TGCAGTGCTAGAGCTAGTGTCACCTACAATGAGCAGTTCTTC

clone size: many
V gene: TRBV5-1
CDR3 length: 14
D gene: .
J gene: TRBJ1-1
CDR3 protein: CASSQDSLRTEAFF
CDR3 DNA: TGCGCCAGCAGCCAGGACAGCTTGAGGACTGAAGCTTTCTTT

clone size: many
V gene: TRBV12-3/TRBV12-4
CDR3 length: 14
D gene: .
J gene: TRBJ1-6
CDR3 protein: CASSQGLRNSPLHF
CDR3 DNA: TGTGCCAGCAGTCAAGGCTTAAGGAATTCACCCCTCCACTTT

clone size: many
V gene: TRBV20-1
CDR3 length: 14
D gene: TRBD1
J gene: TRBJ1-1
CDR3 protein: CSASSGTGGTEAFF
CDR3 DNA: TGCAGTGCTAGCTCCGGGACAGGGGGCACTGAAGCTTTCTTT

clone size: many
V gene: TRBV6-2/TRBV6-3
CDR3 length: 15
D gene: .
J gene: TRBJ2-7
CDR3 protein: CASSPPGAISYEQYF
CDR3 DNA: TGTGCCAGCTCCCCGCCGGGGGCGATCTCCTACGAGCAGTACTTC

clone size: many
V gene: TRBV12-3/TRBV12-4
CDR3 length: 12
D gene: .
J gene: TRBJ1-1
CDR3 protein: CASSLDVSEAFF
CDR3 DNA: TGTGCCAGCAGTTTAGATGTGTCGGAAGCTTTCTTT

clone size: many
V gene: TRBV20-1
CDR3 length: 13
D gene: .
J gene: TRBJ2-2
CDR3 protein: CSARRSSTGELFF
CDR3 DNA: TGCAGTGCTAGAAGGTCGAGCACCGGGGAGCTGTTTTTT

clone size: many
V gene: TRBV7-2
CDR3 length: 17
D gene: TRBD2
J gene: TRBJ2-3
CDR3 protein: CASSSRLAGEFADTQYF
CDR3 DNA: TGTGCCAGCAGCTCTCGACTAGCGGGAGAGTTCGCAGATACGCAGTATTTT

clone size: few
V gene: TRBV12-3/TRBV12-4
CDR3 length: 16
D gene: .
J gene: TRBJ1-1
CDR3 protein: CASSLDTGISNTEAFF
CDR3 DNA: TGTGCCAGCAGTTTAGACACTGGGATTAGCAACACTGAAGCTTTCTTT

clone size: many
V gene: TRBV11-2
CDR3 length: 14
D gene: TRBD1
J gene: TRBJ2-1
CDR3 protein: CASIGTGHYNEQFF
CDR3 DNA: TGTGCCAGCATAGGGACAGGCCATTACAATGAGCAGTTCTTC

clone size: .
V gene: TRBV27
CDR3 length: 13
D gene: .
J gene: TRBJ2-3
CDR3 protein: CASSTQSTDTQYF
CDR3 DNA: TGTGCCAGCAGCACACAGAGCACAGATACGCAGTATTTT

clone size: .
V gene: TRBV7-3
CDR3 length: 15
D gene: TRBD1
J gene: TRBJ1-1
CDR3 protein: CASLNPTGGSREAFF
CDR3 DNA: TGTGCCAGCCTTAACCCGACAGGGGGCTCGCGTGAAGCTTTCTTT

clone size: many
V gene: TRBV5-1
CDR3 length: 18
D gene: TRBD1
J gene: TRBJ2-3
CDR3 protein: CASSPPPGQGTHTDTQYF
CDR3 DNA: TGCGCCAGCAGCCCACCCCCGGGACAGGGAACTCACACAGATACGCAGTATTTT

clone size: many
V gene: TRBV20-1
CDR3 length: 11
D gene: TRBD1
J gene: TRBJ2-1
CDR3 protein: CSAWDRDHQFF
CDR3 DNA: TGCAGTGCTTGGGACAGGGATCATCAGTTCTTC

clone size: few
V gene: TRBV20-1
CDR3 length: 14
D gene: TRBD2
J gene: TRBJ2-5
CDR3 protein: CSAKLAGGRETQYF
CDR3 DNA: TGCAGTGCTAAGCTAGCGGGAGGCCGAGAGACCCAGTACTTC

clone size: .
V gene: TRBV7-2
CDR3 length: 15
D gene: TRBD2
J gene: TRBJ2-1
CDR3 protein: CASSTGTSSYNEQFF
CDR3 DNA: TGTGCCAGCAGCACTGGGACTAGCTCCTACAATGAGCAGTTCTTC

clone size: .
V gene: TRBV11-2
CDR3 length: 15
D gene: .
J gene: TRBJ1-1
CDR3 protein: CASSRGTGQNTEAFF
CDR3 DNA: TGTGCCAGCAGCCGGGGAACGGGGCAGAACACTGAAGCTTTCTTT

clone size: many
V gene: TRBV20-1
CDR3 length: 13
D gene: .
J gene: TRBJ2-5
CDR3 protein: CSASPGPQETQYF
CDR3 DNA: TGCAGTGCTAGCCCCGGACCGCAAGAGACCCAGTACTTC

clone size: many
V gene: TRBV20-1
CDR3 length: 14
D gene: .
J gene: TRBJ2-2
CDR3 protein: CSARENFYTGELFF
CDR3 DNA: TGCAGTGCTAGAGAAAACTTCTATACCGGGGAGCTGTTTTTT

clone size: many
V gene: TRBV20-1
CDR3 length: 13
D gene: .
J gene: TRBJ2-3
CDR3 protein: CSASPVSGDTQYF
CDR3 DNA: TGCAGTGCTTCCCCGGTATCGGGAGATACGCAGTATTTT

clone size: many
V gene: TRBV7-7
CDR3 length: 13
D gene: .
J gene: TRBJ2-2
CDR3 protein: CASSPQNTGELFF
CDR3 DNA: TGTGCCAGCAGCCCCCAGAACACCGGGGAGCTGTTTTTT

clone size: few
V gene: TRBV10-3
CDR3 length: 14
D gene: .
J gene: TRBJ2-7
CDR3 protein: CAISESKGVYEQYF
CDR3 DNA: TGTGCCATCAGTGAGTCAAAAGGGGTCTACGAGCAGTACTTC

clone size: many
V gene: TRBV5-1
CDR3 length: 14
D gene: TRBD1
J gene: TRBJ2-3
CDR3 protein: CASSPGQASDTQYF
CDR3 DNA: TGCGCCAGCAGCCCGGGACAGGCGTCTGATACGCAGTATTTT

clone size: many
V gene: TRBV7-9
CDR3 length: 13
D gene: .
J gene: TRBJ1-4
CDR3 protein: CASSLHGNEKLFF
CDR3 DNA: TGTGCCAGCAGCCTCCACGGTAATGAAAAACTGTTTTTT

clone size: many
V gene: TRBV27
CDR3 length: 16
D gene: .
J gene: TRBJ2-4
CDR3 protein: CASSFGTALAKNIQYF
CDR3 DNA: TGTGCCAGCAGTTTCGGCACAGCCCTAGCCAAAAACATTCAGTACTTC

clone size: many
V gene: TRBV7-2
CDR3 length: 15
D gene: .
J gene: TRBJ2-3
CDR3 protein: CASSLGGPSTDTQYF
CDR3 DNA: TGCGCCAGCAGCTTAGGAGGGCCTAGCACAGATACGCAGTATTTT

clone size: many
V gene: TRBV5-5
CDR3 length: 15
D gene: .
J gene: TRBJ1-5
CDR3 protein: CASSTAAGSNQPQHF
CDR3 DNA: TGTGCCAGCAGCACCGCGGCGGGTAGCAATCAGCCCCAGCATTTT

clone size: many
V gene: TRBV10-3
CDR3 length: 14
D gene: .
J gene: TRBJ2-7
CDR3 protein: CAISESGREGEQYF
CDR3 DNA: TGTGCCATCAGTGAGTCTGGCAGGGAAGGAGAGCAGTACTTC

clone size: many
V gene: TRBV12-3/TRBV12-4
CDR3 length: 12
D gene: .
J gene: TRBJ2-7
CDR3 protein: CASSLMGSEQYF
CDR3 DNA: TGTGCCAGCAGTTTAATGGGGTCCGAGCAGTACTTC